The clone carrying this TCR beta chain was counted at least ten times. The antigen remains unidentified. Looked up from germline, CDR1 is MDHEN and CDR2 is SYDVKM. V dropped 1 base and J dropped 8 bases, with 12 bases sitting between them. The CDR3 sequence is 15 residues long. The sample comes from a study of identical twins' blood T cells. Regarding the study as a whole: Top TCRbeta clonotypes were shared more with twin than unrelated donors.

TCRdb reprocessed the 5' RACE reads via MiXCR and lists one record per CDR3 protein. Of 300,000 to 400,000 distinct CDR3 sequences detected, about 28% appear once; the ten largest clones hold 5.5% to 7%. The origin of this receptor is a woman aged 18 to 49 in good health. The chain employs TRBV28 and TRBJ1-6, with D hard to call. Sequencing was carried out using PBMCs. CDR3 residues: CASSLLASRDSPLHF. The CDR3 DNA reads as TGTGCCAGCAGTTTATTGGCCAGCCGGGATTCACCCCTCCACTTT.